This entry lists 17 T cell receptor beta chains sequenced from one sample in a study of T cells in women clearing cervical HPV infection. Data came from immunoSEQ multiplex PCR; TCRdb stores just in-frame clones and leaves some out. The sample has about 19,000 clones, and its top ten clones hold 5.2%. Source material: blood buffy coat. Receptors were obtained from a woman aged 18-69 years with a cervical HPV16 infection that either progressed to CIN3+ or cleared (not recorded which).

Worth noting for this clone: Read sequence stops 3 residues before the CDR3 end, and the germline J gene provides the missing end. The chain recombines TRBV9 with TRBJ2-3; the D is unclear. CDR1 SGDLS and CDR2 YYNGEE come from the germline V gene. V dropped 3 bases and J dropped 7 bases, with 18 bases sitting between them. The length of the CDR3 is 15 residues. CDR3 DNA (partial): TGTGCCAGCAGCGCCAGTCAGTCCACGCGGAATACG. Its protein is CASSASQSTRNT. From start to end, the CDR3 is CASSASQSTRNTQYF.

Comments on this clone: The missing CDR3 end, 3 residues past where the read stops, is filled in from the germline J gene. The rearrangement uses TRBV5-1 and TRBJ2-3, with D hard to call. The CDR3 sequence is 14 residues long. Germline CDR1 SGHRS, CDR2 YFSETQ. Trimming pared 0 bases from V and 0 bases from J, leaving 5 bases between. CDR3 DNA, as far as it was read: TGCGCCAGCAGCTTGGGTAGCAGCACAGATACG. Protein product: CASSLGSSTDT. The complete CDR3 protein is CASSLGSSTDTQYF. The entire variable domain, with the rest obtained from reference TRBV5-1 and TRBJ2-3, is as follows: KAGVTQTPRYLIKTRGQQVTLSCSPISGHRSVSWYQQTPGQGLQFLFEYFSETQRNKGNFPGRFSGRQFSNSRSEMNVSTLELGDSALYLCASSLGSSTDTQYFGPGTRLTVL.

About this clone itself: The observed sequence ends 3 residues before the CDR3 terminus, with the missing tail filled in from the germline J gene. J is TRBJ2-3 and V is TRBV28; 8 positions match TRBD2. In germline, CDR1 is MDHEN, CDR2 SYDVKM. After removal of 10 bases from V and 1 base from J, the junction contained 7 bases not matched to a gene. The CDR3 has 14 amino acids. The CDR3 spells CATRLAFGTDTQYF. The DNA read from the CDR3 is TGTGCCACCCGACTAGCGTTTGGCACAGATACG.

A word on this clone: The read finishes 3 residues shy of the CDR3 end, and the germline J gene is used to complete it. This rearrangement joins TRBV13 to TRBJ2-3, with 16 positions matching TRBD2. J lost 6 bases, V lost 4 bases, and 7 bases had no gene match. This CDR3 has 17 amino acids. CDR1 and CDR2 (germline): PRHDT, FYEKMQ (reference sequence). The part of the CDR3 DNA that was read is TGTGCCAGCAGCTCTCCTGGGACTAGCGGGGGGGCCGATACG. This gives the protein CASSSPGTSGGADT. The full CDR3 reads CASSSPGTSGGADTQYF.

Regarding this clone: The read gets to within 3 residues of the CDR3 end, and the germline J gene fills in the rest. The J gene is TRBJ1-2, the V gene TRBV5-3; D uncertain. TRBV5-3 is an ORF for which the function is uncertain. The CDR3 is 14 amino acids. Trimming removed 1 base from V and 2 bases from J, with 9 bases in between. The part of the CDR3 DNA that was read is TGTGCCAGAAGCTTGATCCCTCTAAACTATGGC. Amino acid sequence: CARSLIPLNYG. The complete CDR3 reads CARSLIPLNYGYTF.

Regarding this clone: The read finishes 3 residues shy of the CDR3 end, and the germline J gene is used to complete it. The chain employs TRBV4-2 and TRBJ2-3, with 8 bases identical to TRBD2. Per the germline V gene, CDR1 is LGHNA and CDR2 is YNFKEQ. The CDR3 totals 15 residues. The CDR3 loop is CASSQDPRGGETQYF. The CDR3 bases that were read are TGTGCCAGCAGCCAAGATCCCCGGGGGGGAGAGACG.

Comment on this clone: The junction and the germline gene differ at one end; a read error may be behind it. The read is 3 residues too short to cover the CDR3 end, so that end is filled in from the germline J gene. V is TRBV4-2 and J is TRBJ1-3, with 7 bases matching TRBD1. The CDR3 loop spans 15 amino acids. Per germline, CDR1 LGHNA and CDR2 YNFKEQ. This chain's CDR3 is CASSQALTDRAHIYF. The DNA read from the CDR3 is TGCGCCAGCAGCCAAGCCCTTACCGACAGGGCGCAT.

Comments on this clone: Read coverage stops 3 residues before the CDR3 terminus; the germline J gene supplies the remainder. This chain joins TRBV6-1 and TRBJ1-2; D may be TRBD1 (6 bases). In germline, CDR1 is MNHNS, CDR2 SASEGT. Trimming pared 4 bases from V and 4 bases from J, leaving 10 bases between. The CDR3 spans 13 residues. The CDR3 DNA, read in part, is TGTGCCAGCAGTGGGAGAGGGGGCTATGGC. This codes for CASSGRGGYG. The CDR3 as a whole reads CASSGRGGYGYTF.

With respect to this clone: Read data end 3 residues before the CDR3 end; the end is taken from the germline J gene. The V gene is TRBV30, the J gene TRBJ2-3; D possibly corresponds to TRBD2 (6 bases). The CDR3 is 13 residues long. Germline V gene data show CDR1 as GTSNPN and CDR2 as SVGIG (reference sequence). The CDR3 here is CAWSGGVAETQYF. Partial CDR3 DNA: TGTGCCTGGAGTGGGGGGGTGGCGGAGACG.

Worth noting for this clone: The read falls 3 residues short of the CDR3 end, and the missing part is taken from the germline J gene. V usage is TRBV7-9 and J usage is TRBJ2-1, with 10 bases identical to TRBD1. CDR1 is SEHNR, CDR2 FQNEAQ, per germline (reference sequence). The CDR3 extends over 15 amino acids. Trimming cost V 5 bases and J 8 bases; bases outside gene matches: 9. CDR3 loop: CASSLTTGGTDEQFF. The covered CDR3 bases are TGTGCCAGCAGCCTCACGACAGGGGGCACCGATGAG.

As to this clone: Read data end 3 residues before the CDR3 end; the end is taken from the germline J gene. This chain connects TRBV7-8 to TRBJ1-1; the match to TRBD1 covers 11 bases. After removal of 3 bases from V and 4 bases from J, the junction contained 7 bases not matched to a gene. CDR1 and CDR2 (germline): SGHVS, FQNEAQ. The CDR3 spans 16 residues. CDR3 protein: CASSFRTGGPATEAFF. Partial CDR3 DNA: TGTGCCAGCAGCTTTCGGACAGGGGGCCCGGCCACTGAA.

To note about this clone: The missing CDR3 end, 3 residues past where the read stops, is filled in from the germline J gene. The chain recombines TRBV5-1 with TRBJ1-5; D not certain. Germline V lookup: CDR1 SGHRS, CDR2 YFSETQ. This CDR3 contains 15 residues. V lost 5 bases, J lost 3 bases, and 15 bases lay in between. The sequenced part of the CDR3 DNA is TGCGCCAGCAGGCCCACGGGGTTGTCCAATCAGCCC. This encodes CASRPTGLSNQP. The full CDR3 is CASRPTGLSNQPQHF. The full variable domain, rest sourced from reference TRBV5-1 and TRBJ1-5, is KAGVTQTPRYLIKTRGQQVTLSCSPISGHRSVSWYQQTPGQGLQFLFEYFSETQRNKGNFPGRFSGRQFSNSRSEMNVSTLELGDSALYLCASRPTGLSNQPQHFGDGTRLSIL.

Concerning this clone: The DNA ends 3 residues before the CDR3 does, and the rest of the CDR3 is filled in from the germline J gene. The chain uses TRBV18 and TRBJ2-5; TRBD1 matches at 7 bases. CDR3 size: 18 residues. After removal of 1 base from V and 5 bases from J, the junction contained 16 bases not matched to a gene. Germline CDR1 reads KGHSH; CDR2 reads LQKENI. Partial CDR3 DNA: TGTGCCAGCTCACCACTGCGGGCCGCAGGGGGTGCGACGGAGACC. It encodes CASSPLRAAGGATET. The entire CDR3 sequence reads CASSPLRAAGGATETQYF.

A note on this clone: The read gets to within 3 residues of the CDR3 end, and the germline J gene fills in the rest. The V and J genes are TRBV7-2 and TRBJ2-2, with a tentative D call TRBD1 (6 bases). The CDR3 loop spans 15 amino acids. Germline CDR1 SGHTA, CDR2 FQGNSA. V lost 0 bases to trimming and J lost 6 bases, with 11 bases between them. Incomplete CDR3 DNA: TGTGCCAGCAGCTTAGCCCGGACAGTGTCCGGGGAG. Protein product: CASSLARTVSGE. In full, the CDR3 reads CASSLARTVSGELFF.

In regard to this clone: The observed sequence ends 3 residues before the CDR3 terminus, with the missing tail filled in from the germline J gene. This chain uses TRBV13 with TRBJ2-5, with D perhaps TRBD1 (6 bases). Per germline, CDR1 PRHDT and CDR2 FYEKMQ (reference sequence). Trimming pared 8 bases from V and 5 bases from J, leaving 15 bases between. The CDR3 is 13 residues long. The DNA read from the CDR3 is TGTGCCAGCCAGCTTGAGGGGGTGGAGACC. Its translation is CASQLEGVET. The CDR3 in its entirety is CASQLEGVETQYF.

Turning to this clone: The read gets to within 3 residues of the CDR3 end, and the germline J gene fills in the rest. The V and J genes are TRBV2 and TRBJ2-1; 10 positions match TRBD2. The ends lost 4 bases at V and 6 bases at J; junction bases unmatched: 0. CDR1 and CDR2 from the germline V gene are SNHLY and FYNNEI. CDR3 length: 13 residues. The sequenced CDR3 bases are TGTGCCAGCAGTGGACTAGCGGGCAATGAG. Its protein product is CASSGLAGNE. From start to end, the CDR3 is CASSGLAGNEQFF.

Considering frequency, this clone is medium-sized. CDR3 in amino acids: CASSPDRHNEQFF. The part of the CDR3 DNA that was read is TGTGCCAGCTCACCGGACAGGCACAATGAG. The chain carries TRBV18 and TRBJ2-1; 7 nucleotides match TRBD1. The read gets to within 3 residues of the CDR3 end, and the germline J gene fills in the rest. Germline V lookup: CDR1 KGHSH, CDR2 LQKENI. V shed 3 bases and J 5 bases; nucleotides not matched to a gene: 1. The CDR3 spans 13 residues.